The 23 T cell receptor beta chains below come from one sample, sequenced in a study of T cells after yellow fever vaccination. TCRdb called the 5' RACE reads again in MiXCR, with one record for every CDR3 protein. The sample yields hundreds of thousands of distinct CDR3 sequences, around 13% seen once. Sequenced material: CD4+ T cells sorted from PBMCs, taken 15 days after the yellow fever booster vaccination. The receptors were sampled from a man younger than 30 who received the YFV17D yellow fever vaccine.

This clonotype was detected ten times or more. The CDR3 protein is CASTLYSGVEQFF. Written as DNA, the CDR3 is TGTGCCAGCACTCTTTACTCGGGAGTTGAGCAGTTCTTC. V gene TRBV6-1 combines with J gene TRBJ2-1; tentatively, D is TRBD2 (6 bases). This CDR3 has 13 amino acids. Between the trimmed V and J ends, which lost 7 bases and 9 bases, there was a span of 16 bases. CDR1 is MNHNS, CDR2 SASEGT, per germline.

This clonotype showed up just a few times. CDR3: CASSLAPPGRRINEKLFF. The CDR3, as DNA: TGTGCCAGCAGCTTAGCGCCCCCCGGACGGAGAATTAATGAAAAACTGTTTTTT. The V call is TRBV7-9, the J call TRBJ1-4, with unresolved D. Deletions cut 0 bases from V and 4 bases from J, with 18 bases between. Per the germline V gene, CDR1 is SEHNR and CDR2 is FQNEAQ (reference sequence). The CDR3 is 18 residues long.

This chain uses TRBV4-1 with TRBJ2-3, with a tentative D call TRBD2 (7 bases). Deletions cut 1 base from V and 3 bases from J, with 17 bases between. The CDR3 runs to 17 residues. The germline CDR1 and CDR2 sequences are MGHRA and YSYEKL. CDR3 amino acids: CASSQGSGGGGTDTQYF. The CDR3 DNA reads TGCGCCAGCAGCCAAGGGTCTGGGGGGGGCGGAACAGATACGCAGTATTTT.

The chain combines TRBV5-1 with TRBJ1-2, with TRBD1 matching over 7 bases. The V and J ends lost 2 bases and 3 bases, in that order; junction bases with no gene match: 7. The CDR3 is made up of 15 amino acids. Looked up from germline, CDR1 is SGHRS and CDR2 is YFSETQ. CDR3 sequence: CASSFGDRVDYGYTF. CDR3 DNA sequence: TGCGCCAGCAGCTTCGGTGACAGGGTGGACTATGGCTACACCTTC.

This clonotype occurred a few times. Lacking the conserved final phenylalanine or tryptophan, this CDR3 likely reflects a read error. It is unclear where the CDR3 begins or ends on the DNA, so no DNA is shown, and the CDR3 is as TCRdb lists it. The CDR3 reads CASSLGARDRVLL. The chain employs TRBV7-9 and TRBJ2-1; the D call in the table, TRBD1, was not verified against the DNA. Germline V lookup: CDR1 SEHNR, CDR2 FQNEAQ (reference sequence). The CDR3 has 13 amino acids, counting both end residues.

The V gene is TRBV6-5, the J gene TRBJ1-1; D unclear. Between the trimmed V and J ends, which lost 6 bases and 0 bases, there was a span of 8 bases. Germline V lookup: CDR1 MNHEY, CDR2 SVGAGI. This CDR3 is built from 13 residues. The CDR3 sequence: CASRGIMNTEAFF. DNA of the CDR3: TGTGCCAGCAGGGGGATCATGAACACTGAAGCTTTCTTT.

This chain links TRBV3-1 with TRBJ1-2; D remains unclear. The V gene's germline CDR1 is LGHDT and CDR2 YNNKEL (reference sequence). This CDR3 region has 16 residues. Trimming pared 4 bases from V and 6 bases from J, leaving 21 bases between. CDR3 nucleotides: TGTGCCAGCAGCCGAGGTAGGATCCAACGGTCCGATGGCTACACCTTC. This encodes CASSRGRIQRSDGYTF.

This clonotype was counted many times. The rearrangement joins TRBV5-1 to TRBJ1-5; no clear D. Germline loops: CDR1 SGHRS, CDR2 YFSETQ. Trimming took 1 base from V and 2 from J, leaving 10 bases between them. CDR3 length equals 15 residues. In nucleotides, the CDR3 is TGCGCCAGCAGCTTGACCGGGCAGGGCAATCAGCCCCAGCATTTT. Translating gives CASSLTGQGNQPQHF.

This chain connects TRBV4-3 to TRBJ2-1; TRBD1 agrees at 8 bases. This CDR3 comprises 16 residues. The J segment lost 0 bases and the V segment lost 5 bases, leaving 6 bases of the junction unmatched. The V gene's germline CDR1 is LGHNA and CDR2 YSLEER. The CDR3, as DNA: TGCGCCAGCAGCACCGGGACAGGTTTCTCCTACAATGAGCAGTTCTTC. This gives the protein CASSTGTGFSYNEQFF.

There are a few counts of this clonotype. The rearrangement links TRBV27 to TRBJ1-3, with unresolved D. CDR3 length equals 17 residues. V was cut by 2 bases and J by 4 bases, with 18 bases left in between. CDR1 and CDR2 from the germline V gene are MNHEY and SMNVEV (reference sequence). The CDR3 DNA follows: TGTGCCAGCAGTTTAGAGCCCCCGAGGATGGGAGGAAACACCATATATTTT. Encoded protein: CASSLEPPRMGGNTIYF.

This clonotype was counted only a few times. V usage is TRBV4-3 and J usage is TRBJ2-1; tentatively, D is TRBD1 or TRBD2 (5 bases each). Trimming shortened V by 3 bases and J by 9 bases, and 15 bases separated the two germline ends. The CDR3 is 14 amino acids. Per germline, CDR1 LGHNA and CDR2 YSLEER. This CDR3 is CASSHPGARAEQFF. In nucleotides, the CDR3 is TGCGCCAGCAGCCACCCCGGGGCACGTGCTGAGCAGTTCTTC.

The chain carries TRBV7-9 and TRBJ2-5; D uncertain. Trimming left V 3 bases short and J 3 bases short, with 11 bases between. This CDR3 is built from 14 residues. The V gene's germline CDR1 is SEHNR and CDR2 FQNEAQ (reference sequence). The CDR3 nucleotides read TGTGCCAGCAGCTTGGGCGGCATTAAAGAGACCCAGTACTTC. This translates into CASSLGGIKETQYF.

Only a few counts were recorded for this clonotype. The chain joins TRBV5-1 to TRBJ1-2; 9 nucleotides align to TRBD1. Germline V lookup: CDR1 SGHRS, CDR2 YFSETQ. Unmatched junction bases numbered 10, after V lost 3 bases and J lost 7 bases. CDR3 length: 15 residues. The CDR3 protein is CASSSPGQGRSGYTF. CDR3 in DNA: TGCGCCAGCAGCTCTCCGGGACAGGGAAGGTCTGGCTACACCTTC. The entire variable domain, with the rest obtained from reference TRBV5-1 and TRBJ1-2, is as follows: KAGVTQTPRYLIKTRGQQVTLSCSPISGHRSVSWYQQTPGQGLQFLFEYFSETQRNKGNFPGRFSGRQFSNSRSEMNVSTLELGDSALYLCASSSPGQGRSGYTFGSGTRLTVV.

This sequence joins TRBV28 and TRBJ2-3; 7 bases match TRBD1. The V and J ends lost 5 bases and 4 bases, in that order; junction bases with no gene match: 6. The CDR3 is 14 residues long. The germline CDR1 and CDR2 sequences are MDHEN and SYDVKM. The CDR3 sequence is CASSGTVQPDTQYF. CDR3 DNA: TGTGCCAGCAGTGGGACAGTTCAGCCAGATACGCAGTATTTT. The full variable domain, with the rest looked up from reference TRBV28 and TRBJ2-3, is DVKVTQSSRYLVKRTGEKVFLECVQDMDHENMFWYRQDPGLGLRLIYFSYDVKMKEKGDIPEGYSVSREKKERFSLILESASTNQTSMYLCASSGTVQPDTQYFGPGTRLTVL.

The chain joins TRBV18 to TRBJ2-3; the D is unclear. Looked up from germline, CDR1 is KGHSH and CDR2 is LQKENI. This CDR3 region has 13 residues. V lost 2 bases, J lost 4 bases, and 7 bases lay in between. This CDR3 reads CASSPVGADTQYF. In DNA, the CDR3 is TGTGCCAGCTCACCAGTAGGTGCAGATACGCAGTATTTT.

Many counts were recorded for this clonotype. V is TRBV20-1 and J is TRBJ2-1, with 14 nucleotides matching TRBD2. The V gene end was trimmed by 5 bases and the J gene end by 8 bases; junction bases not matched to a gene: 2. Germline V lookup: CDR1 DFQATT, CDR2 SNEGSKA (reference sequence). This CDR3 spans 13 amino acids. The CDR3 here is CSAGLAGGYEQFF. CDR3 coding DNA: TGCAGTGCTGGACTAGCGGGGGGCTATGAGCAGTTCTTC.

V and J are TRBV6-1 and TRBJ2-1, with TRBD1 matching over 8 bases. V trimming: 5 bases; J trimming: 8 bases; junction bases outside the gene matches: 14. This CDR3 spans 16 amino acids. Looked up from germline, CDR1 is MNHNS and CDR2 is SASEGT. The CDR3 loop reads CASSFVVTGVGDEQFF. CDR3 nucleotides: TGTGCCAGCAGTTTCGTAGTGACAGGGGTAGGCGATGAGCAGTTCTTC.

There are many counts of this clonotype. The chain is built from TRBV5-1 and TRBJ2-3, with D perhaps matching TRBD1 (7 bases). Trimming left V 4 bases short and J 4 bases short, with 16 bases between. Germline CDR1 reads SGHRS; CDR2 reads YFSETQ. The CDR3 loop spans 15 amino acids. DNA for the CDR3: TGCGCCAGCAGCGTCTCAGGGGGGATTGCAGATACGCAGTATTTT. It is translated as CASSVSGGIADTQYF.

The chain links TRBV5-6 to TRBJ2-2, with D possibly being TRBD2 (5 bases). Germline CDR1 SGHDT, CDR2 YYEEEE. This CDR3 spans 14 amino acids. The ends were cut back, 6 bases at V and 5 bases at J, with 14 bases in the middle. CDR3 in DNA: TGTGCCAGCACCCGAGGGTTGCTAACCGGGGAGCTGTTTTTT. Encoded protein: CASTRGLLTGELFF.

The rearrangement links TRBV12-3 or TRBV12-4 to TRBJ2-7; D is possibly TRBD1 (5 bases). CDR3 length equals 11 residues. V was trimmed by 5 bases and J by 9 bases, leaving 11 bases between them. The CDR3 DNA is TGTGCCAGCAGTACAGGAATTGGGCAGTACTTC. As protein: CASSTGIGQYF.

This clonotype turned up a few times. The chain uses TRBV12-3 or TRBV12-4 and TRBJ2-2; 9 nucleotides line up with TRBD1. J lost 5 bases, V lost 6 bases, and 7 bases had no gene match. CDR3 length: 15 residues. The CDR3 loop is CASRLQGAGTGELFF. The CDR3 region has the DNA TGTGCCAGCAGACTACAGGGGGCAGGGACCGGGGAGCTGTTTTTT.

This clonotype was observed at least ten times. The rearrangement joins TRBV29-1 to TRBJ2-3; D not resolved. The germline V gene encodes CDR1 SQVTM and CDR2 ANQGSEA. The V and J ends lost 1 base and 6 bases respectively, with 5 bases between them. This CDR3 is built from 11 residues. The CDR3 DNA reads as TGCAGCGTTGAAGGACCTGATACGCAGTATTTT. Protein: CSVEGPDTQYF.

The gene calls are TRBV4-2 and TRBJ1-6; TRBD1 matches at 10 bases. The CDR3 spans 16 residues. V was clipped by 0 bases and J by 9 bases; unmatched bases: 5. Germline lookup yields CDR1 LGHNA and CDR2 YNFKEQ. CDR3 loop: CASSQEGQGLFSPLHF. CDR3 coding DNA: TGTGCCAGCAGCCAAGAGGGACAGGGGTTATTTTCACCCCTCCACTTT.